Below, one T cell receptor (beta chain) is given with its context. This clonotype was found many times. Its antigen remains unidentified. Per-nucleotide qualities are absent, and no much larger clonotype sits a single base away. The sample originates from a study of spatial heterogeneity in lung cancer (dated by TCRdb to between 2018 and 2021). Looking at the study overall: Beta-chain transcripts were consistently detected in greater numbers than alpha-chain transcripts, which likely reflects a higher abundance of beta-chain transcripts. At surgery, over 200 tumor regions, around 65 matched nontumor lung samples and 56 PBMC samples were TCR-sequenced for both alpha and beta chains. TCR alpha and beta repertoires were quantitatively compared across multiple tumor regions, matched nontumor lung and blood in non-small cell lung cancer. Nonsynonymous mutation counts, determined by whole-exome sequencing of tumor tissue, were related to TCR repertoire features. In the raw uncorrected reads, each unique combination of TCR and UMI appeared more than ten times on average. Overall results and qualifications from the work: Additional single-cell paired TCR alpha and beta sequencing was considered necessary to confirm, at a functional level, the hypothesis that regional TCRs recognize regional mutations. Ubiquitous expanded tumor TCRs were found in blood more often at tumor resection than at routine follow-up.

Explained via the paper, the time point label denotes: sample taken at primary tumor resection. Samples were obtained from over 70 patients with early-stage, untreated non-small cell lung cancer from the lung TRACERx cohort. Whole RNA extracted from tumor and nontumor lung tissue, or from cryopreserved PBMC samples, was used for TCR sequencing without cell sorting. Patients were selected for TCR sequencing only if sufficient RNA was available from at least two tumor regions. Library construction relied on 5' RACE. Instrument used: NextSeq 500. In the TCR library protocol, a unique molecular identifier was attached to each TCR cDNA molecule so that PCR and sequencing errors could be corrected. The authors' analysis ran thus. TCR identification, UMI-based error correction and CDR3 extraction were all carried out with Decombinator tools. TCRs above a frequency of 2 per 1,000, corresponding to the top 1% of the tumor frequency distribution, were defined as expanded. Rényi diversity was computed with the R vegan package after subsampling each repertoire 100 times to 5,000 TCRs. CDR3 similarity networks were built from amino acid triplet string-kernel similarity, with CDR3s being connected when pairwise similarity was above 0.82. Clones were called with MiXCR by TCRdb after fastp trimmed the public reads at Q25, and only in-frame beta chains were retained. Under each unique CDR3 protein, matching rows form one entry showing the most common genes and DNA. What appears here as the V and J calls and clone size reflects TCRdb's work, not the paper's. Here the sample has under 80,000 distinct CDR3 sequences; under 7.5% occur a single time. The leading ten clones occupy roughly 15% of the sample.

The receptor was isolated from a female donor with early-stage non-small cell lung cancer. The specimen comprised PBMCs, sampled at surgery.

The encoded CDR3 is CASSLRRAGAKNIQYF. The sequenced DNA is TGTGCCAGCAGCCTTAGGAGGGCAGGAGCCAAAAACATTCAGTACTTC. Recombination joined TRBV14 with TRBJ2-4, with a weak D call of TRBD2 (6 bases match). The CDR3 has 16 amino acids, counting the end cysteine and phenylalanine. Only the CDR3 DNA is retained, 48 bases long and in frame from the first base. The junction shows trimming of 4 bases on V and 0 bases on J, plus 13 bases between the germline ends. Via the germline V gene, CDR1 is SGHDN and CDR2 FVKESK.